These T cell receptor beta chains were read from a single sample in a study of blood T cells in healthy people across ages. TCRdb re-analysed the 5' RACE reads in MiXCR, keeping a single row per CDR3 protein. The sample consists of about 1.8 million distinct CDR3 sequences, roughly 50% of them appearing once. The material sequenced was blood. The receptors derive from a woman in her thirties or forties in good health. Both conserved end residues are part of each CDR3. D genes are given only for firm matches. Clone size is given for some rows only: seen once, a few or many times, or a class if the clone is expanded.

>TRBJ2-3|-|few|TRBV20-1
CSAPWTASGTDTQYF
TGCAGTGCCCCGTGGACAGCCTCGGGCACAGATACGCAGTATTTT
>TRBJ1-6|-|few|TRBV12-3/TRBV12-4
CASSFMGRSEVHF
TGTGCCAGCAGTTTCATGGGCAGGTCGGAGGTCCACTTT
>TRBJ2-5|-|-|TRBV20-1
CSAWQEETQYF
TGCAGTGCTTGGCAGGAGGAGACCCAGTACTTC
>TRBJ2-1|-|-|TRBV6-6
CASSYTPGHRSDEQFF
TGTGCCAGCAGTTACACGCCGGGACACAGGTCTGATGAGCAGTTCTTC
>TRBJ1-1|-|-|TRBV29-1
CSVVPGVGTEAFF
TGCAGCGTTGTCCCCGGGGTGGGAACTGAAGCTTTCTTT
>TRBJ1-1|-|-|TRBV6-1
CASSEVGPGSVKAFF
TGTGCCAGCAGTGAAGTTGGACCTGGGAGTGTGAAAGCTTTCTTT
>TRBJ2-5|-|-|TRBV6-2/TRBV6-3
CASSTGRGTQYF
TGTGCCAGCAGTACTGGACGTGGGACCCAGTACTTC
>TRBJ1-1|-|-|TRBV29-1
CSVMTDKAFF
TGCAGCGTTATGACAGACAAAGCTTTCTTT
>TRBJ2-3|TRBD1|few|TRBV7-6
CASSPGDRVSDTQYF
TGTGCCAGCAGCCCGGGGGACAGGGTGTCAGATACGCAGTATTTT
>TRBJ2-7|-|-|TRBV15
CATSRDPGAGGNEQYF
TGTGCCACCAGCAGAGATCCAGGGGCTGGTGGCAATGAGCAGTACTTC
>TRBJ2-7|-|many|TRBV7-2
CASSLGAGGPYEQYF
TGTGCCAGCAGCTTAGGGGCTGGCGGACCCTACGAGCAGTACTTC
>TRBJ1-2|-|few|TRBV6-2/TRBV6-3
CASSLPPDSYGYTF
TGTGCCAGCAGTCTTCCACCGGACAGCTATGGCTACACCTTC
>TRBJ2-1|-|-|TRBV29-1
CSVDMAGSRNEQFF
TGCAGCGTTGATATGGCAGGGTCCCGAAACGAGCAGTTCTTC
>TRBJ2-5|-|-|TRBV7-9
CASSQTDRGGQYF
TGTGCCAGCAGCCAAACCGACCGAGGGGGGCAGTACTTC
>TRBJ1-2|-|many|TRBV29-1
CSVGDRGTYGYTF
TGCAGCGTTGGCGACCGAGGTACCTATGGCTACACCTTC
>TRBJ1-2|TRBD1|few|TRBV9
CASSVDRGSNYGYTF
TGTGCCAGCAGCGTAGACAGGGGATCAAACTATGGCTACACCTTC
>TRBJ1-5|TRBD1|-|TRBV11-2
CASSLDSRDRGLQPQHF
TGTGCCAGCAGCTTAGATTCTCGCGACAGGGGGCTTCAGCCCCAGCATTTT
>TRBJ1-2|TRBD1|-|TRBV27
CASSVGQGSIYGYTF
TGTGCCAGCAGCGTCGGACAGGGATCTATCTATGGCTACACCTTC
>TRBJ2-1|TRBD2|-|TRBV5-6
CASSQEYGGAWTNEQFF
TGTGCCAGCAGCCAAGAGTACGGGGGGGCCTGGACCAATGAGCAGTTCTTC
>TRBJ2-1|TRBD2|-|TRBV27
CATGGGGASNEQFF
TGTGCCACGGGGGGGGGCGGGGCCTCCAATGAGCAGTTCTTC
>TRBJ1-6|-|few|TRBV4-3
CASSQDPGSNSPLHF
TGCGCCAGCAGCCAAGATCCTGGGTCTAATTCACCCCTCCACTTT
>TRBJ2-5|-|-|TRBV7-8
CASSLPVNGEGGERTQYF
TGTGCCAGCAGTCTCCCAGTGAACGGGGAAGGGGGGGAAAGGACCCAGTACTTC
>TRBJ2-1|TRBD2|-|TRBV4-2
CASSQVLAGGNYNEQFF
TGTGCCAGCAGCCAAGTCCTAGCGGGGGGAAACTACAATGAGCAGTTCTTC
>TRBJ2-3|-|few|TRBV5-1
CASSLRASVLGTDTQYF
TGCGCCAGCAGCCTGAGAGCGTCGGTCCTAGGCACAGATACGCAGTATTTT
>TRBJ2-3|TRBD2|few|TRBV11-2
CASSLMAGRGGSDTQYF
TGTGCCAGCAGCCTTATGGCTGGGCGGGGGGGCTCAGATACGCAGTATTTT
>TRBJ2-5|-|-|TRBV20-1
CSASRQDEQYF
TGCAGTGCTAGTAGACAGGATGAGCAGTACTTC
>TRBJ2-1|-|-|TRBV4-1
CASSQGRYPNEQFF
TGCGCCAGCAGCCAAGGCCGGTATCCAAATGAGCAGTTCTTC
>TRBJ2-3|TRBD1|few|TRBV6-5
CASRKTGSTDTQYF
TGTGCCAGCAGGAAGACAGGGAGCACAGATACGCAGTATTTT
>TRBJ2-3|-|-|TRBV10-2
CASSESRIIDTQYF
TGCGCCAGCAGTGAGTCGAGGATTATAGATACGCAGTATTTT
>TRBJ2-5|-|-|TRBV6-2/TRBV6-3
CASSYGLGTQYF
TGTGCCAGCAGTTATGGATTGGGGACCCAGTACTTC
>TRBJ2-3|-|few|TRBV6-5
CASSLRSHTDTQYF
TGTGCCAGCAGCCTCCGGTCTCACACAGATACGCAGTATTTT
>TRBJ2-5|-|once|TRBV12-3/TRBV12-4
CASSFGGHNERYF
TGTGCCAGCAGTTTCGGCGGACACAATGAGCGGTACTTC
>TRBJ2-5|-|-|TRBV2
CASSEDRGQKETQYF
TGTGCCAGCAGTGAAGACCGGGGGCAAAAGGAGACCCAGTACTTC
>TRBJ2-5|-|many|TRBV4-1
CASSQEGQETQYF
TGCGCCAGCAGCCAAGAAGGCCAAGAGACCCAGTACTTC
>TRBJ2-1|-|few|TRBV27
CASSFLARDNEQFF
TGTGCCAGCAGTTTCCTAGCCAGGGACAATGAGCAGTTCTTC
>TRBJ2-1|-|few|TRBV20-1
CSAREPPLAENEQFF
TGCAGTGCTAGAGAGCCCCCCCTAGCTGAGAATGAGCAGTTCTTC
>TRBJ2-6|-|few|TRBV4-1
CASSQGQGHLLSGANVLTF
TGCGCCAGCAGCCAAGGACAAGGACACCTCCTGTCTGGGGCCAACGTCCTGACTTTC
>TRBJ2-3|TRBD2|-|TRBV5-1
CASSGPGTSGGTDTQYF
TGCGCCAGCAGCGGTCCCGGGACTAGCGGGGGCACAGATACGCAGTATTTT
>TRBJ2-1|TRBD2|-|TRBV20-1
CSARPLAGGHGNEQFF
TGCAGTGCTAGACCCCTAGCGGGGGGGCATGGCAATGAGCAGTTCTTC
>TRBJ2-7|-|few|TRBV6-6
CASRRQSTYEQYF
TGTGCCAGCAGGCGACAGTCCACCTACGAGCAGTACTTC
>TRBJ1-5|-|-|TRBV20-1
CSATGAGKPQHF
TGCAGTGCCACTGGGGCCGGGAAGCCCCAGCATTTT
>TRBJ2-3|-|-|TRBV15
CATSRGPAGTDTQYF
TGTGCCACCAGCAGAGGCCCGGCGGGCACAGATACGCAGTATTTT
>TRBJ1-1|TRBD1|-|TRBV25-1
CASSAGGETEAFF
TGTGCCAGCAGTGCAGGGGGGGAAACTGAAGCTTTCTTT
>TRBJ1-6|-|-|TRBV20-1
CSARIEAYNSPLHF
TGCAGTGCGCGAATAGAGGCTTATAATTCACCCCTCCACTTT
>TRBJ1-1|TRBD1|few|TRBV29-1
CSGGQGLNTEAFF
TGCAGCGGGGGACAGGGATTGAACACTGAAGCTTTCTTT
>TRBJ1-2|-|-|TRBV15
CATSRDRTTNYGYTF
TGTGCCACCAGCAGAGACCGGACAACTAACTATGGCTACACCTTC
>TRBJ2-5|-|-|TRBV7-2
CASSIGPQETQYF
TGTGCCAGCAGCATCGGGCCCCAAGAGACCCAGTACTTC
>TRBJ2-4|-|-|TRBV24-1
CATSVTGKNIQYF
TGTGCCACCAGTGTTACGGGTAAAAACATTCAGTACTTC
>TRBJ2-7|TRBD1|-|TRBV28
CASSRLRQGNYEQYF
TGTGCCAGCAGCCGTCTAAGACAGGGGAACTACGAGCAGTACTTC
>TRBJ2-7|TRBD1|-|TRBV2
CASSEVGTGGNEQYF
TGTGCCAGCAGTGAAGTAGGAACAGGGGGCAACGAGCAGTACTTC
>TRBJ1-2|-|once|TRBV6-2/TRBV6-3
CATEGVSYGYTF
TGTGCCACTGAGGGGGTGTCCTATGGCTACACCTTC
>TRBJ2-1|-|few|TRBV11-2
CASSWEHYPNEQFF
TGTGCCAGCAGCTGGGAACATTATCCCAATGAGCAGTTCTTC
>TRBJ2-7|-|-|TRBV27
CASSLSPGLGEQYF
TGTGCCAGCAGTTTAAGCCCAGGGTTGGGCGAGCAGTACTTC
>TRBJ2-1|-|-|TRBV2
CASSAEGAYNEQFF
TGTGCCAGCAGTGCGGAGGGAGCCTACAATGAGCAGTTCTTC
>TRBJ2-1|TRBD2|-|TRBV20-1
CSARVAGVRDEQFF
TGCAGTGCTAGAGTAGCGGGGGTCAGAGATGAGCAGTTCTTC
>TRBJ2-7|-|-|TRBV7-2
CASSARTSQVPYEQYF
TGTGCCAGCAGCGCTCGGACATCCCAGGTGCCTTACGAGCAGTACTTC
>TRBJ2-1|-|-|TRBV7-2
CAGSPRVLVTNEQFF
TGTGCCGGCAGCCCAAGAGTACTAGTTACTAATGAGCAGTTCTTC
>TRBJ2-6|-|-|TRBV7-9
CASSRTPPLTTSGANVLTF
TGTGCCAGCAGCCGAACCCCCCCGCTTACAACCTCTGGGGCCAACGTCCTGACTTTC
>TRBJ2-5|TRBD2|-|TRBV6-1
CASSEGRAGGQETQYF
TGTGCCAGCAGTGAAGGTAGAGCGGGGGGACAAGAGACCCAGTACTTC
>TRBJ2-1|TRBD2|-|TRBV20-1
CSARDSLRLAGAASYNEQFF
TGCAGTGCTAGAGATTCTTTAAGACTAGCGGGAGCAGCGTCCTACAATGAGCAGTTCTTC